The 14 T cell receptor beta chains listed next were all sequenced from one sample in a study of T cells in localized non-small cell lung cancer. The repertoire was sequenced with immunoSEQ multiplex PCR; TCRdb's copy has only in-frame clones and lacks some. There are 10,000 to 15,000 clones in the sample; around 84% occur only once, and about 26% lies in the top ten. Sequencing was performed on peripheral blood, taken before any cancer treatment. These receptors were taken from a male donor at least 60 years old with stage I squamous cell lung carcinoma.

The CDR3 here is CASSPPSDSTGRNIQYF. The CDR3 nucleotides read TGTGCCAGCTCACCACCTTCCGATTCCACAGGCCGGAACATTCAGTACTTC. This rearrangement joins TRBV18 to TRBJ2-4, with D possibly being TRBD1 (5 bases). V was cut by 0 bases and J by 7 bases, with 19 bases left in between. Per germline, CDR1 KGHSH and CDR2 LQKENI. The CDR3 spans 17 residues.

The V and J genes are TRBV11-3 and TRBJ2-1; a weak D match, TRBD2 (5 bases). Germline-derived CDR1 and CDR2 are SGHNT and YENEEA. The CDR3 length is 16 residues. V lost 5 bases and J lost 2, with 16 bases in between. The DNA for the CDR3 is TGTGCCAGCAGCCTACGTTCTGCTAGCACCTACAATGAGCAGTTCTTC. Its protein is CASSLRSASTYNEQFF. Full variable domain (rest looked up from reference TRBV11-3 and TRBJ2-1): EAGVVQSPRYKIIEKKQPVAFWCNPISGHNTLYWYLQNLGQGPELLIRYENEEAVDDSQLPKDRFSAERLKGVDSTLKIQPAELGDSAVYLCASSLRSASTYNEQFFGPGTRLTVL.

J is TRBJ2-1 and V is TRBV19; D not resolved. Germline V gene sequence: CDR1 LNHDA, CDR2 SQIVND (reference sequence). The CDR3 has 15 amino acids. V lost 1 base and J lost 4, with 11 bases in between. This chain's CDR3 is CASSIAARWYNEQFF. CDR3 coding DNA: TGTGCCAGTAGTATAGCGGCCCGGTGGTACAATGAGCAGTTCTTC.

The chain joins TRBV2 to TRBJ1-5; perhaps TRBD1 as D (5 bases). The CDR3 length is 13 residues. V dropped 7 bases and J dropped 4 bases, with 11 bases sitting between them. Germline V CDR1 and CDR2: SNHLY, FYNNEI. The CDR3 DNA is TGTGCCAGCATCCGGGACCGGAATCAGCCCCAGCATTTT. Amino acid sequence: CASIRDRNQPQHF.

The J gene is TRBJ1-6, the V gene TRBV30, with 7 bases that match TRBD1. Germline CDR1 GTSNPN, CDR2 SVGIG (reference sequence). The CDR3 totals 13 residues. J gave up 7 bases and V 6 bases, and 6 bases lay outside the gene matches. CDR3 DNA: TGTGCCTGCCGGGGACAGCAAAATTCACCCCTCCACTTT. Residues: CACRGQQNSPLHF.

V usage is TRBV18 and J usage is TRBJ2-1; D perhaps matches TRBD2 (5 bases). CDR1 and CDR2 from the germline V gene are KGHSH and LQKENI. Between the trimmed V and J ends, which lost 3 bases and 0 bases, there was a span of 15 bases. This CDR3 has 17 amino acids. The CDR3 coding sequence is TGTGCCAGCTCACCTTATCGCCGGAGGAGCTCCTACAATGAGCAGTTCTTC. It translates to CASSPYRRRSSYNEQFF. The whole variable domain, remainder taken from reference TRBV18 and TRBJ2-1, is NAGVMQNPRHLVRRRGQEARLRCSPMKGHSHVYWYRQLPEEGLKFMVYLQKENIIDESGMPKERFSAEFPKEGPSILRIQQVVRGDSAAYFCASSPYRRRSSYNEQFFGPGTRLTVL.

The rearrangement uses TRBV12-5 and TRBJ2-1; 9 bases match TRBD2. The CDR3 covers 15 residues. Germline assignment: CDR1 LGHNT and CDR2 FRNRAP. With V trimmed by 6 bases and J by 6 bases, 9 bases remained unmatched. The DNA for the CDR3 is TGTGCTAGTGGGGAAGCGCTAGCGGGAACCAATGAGCAGTTCTTC. Protein: CASGEALAGTNEQFF.

The J gene is TRBJ2-1, the V gene TRBV19, with D possibly matching TRBD1 (6 bases). CDR3 length: 15 amino acids. The V end was cut by 10 bases, the J end by 3 bases, with 19 bases between. Looked up from germline, CDR1 is LNHDA and CDR2 is SQIVND (reference sequence). CDR3 in amino acids: CATSSWGQNYNEQFF. The DNA of the CDR3 is TGTGCCACAAGCTCATGGGGGCAAAACTACAATGAGCAGTTCTTC.

The CDR3 loop reads CASSEIYGFSNEQFF. In DNA form, the CDR3 reads TGTGCCAGCAGTGAAATCTATGGGTTTAGCAATGAGCAGTTCTTC. V gene TRBV28 combines with J gene TRBJ2-1; D is unclear. The CDR3 totals 15 residues. In germline, CDR1 is MDHEN, CDR2 SYDVKM. Deletions cut 5 bases from V and 6 bases from J, with 17 bases between.

A remark on this clone: It is likely a read error, because the conserved phenylalanine at the end of the CDR3 is missing. Because the CDR3's place on the DNA is in doubt, the DNA is left out and the CDR3 is given as listed by TCRdb. The chain is built from TRBV29-1 and TRBJ2-7; the table calls TRBD2, which could not be checked here. Termini included, the CDR3 measures 9 amino acids. The germline V gene has CDR1 SQVTM and CDR2 ANQGSEA. CDR3 sequence: CSVEDTLRG.

This sequence joins TRBV12-1 and TRBJ2-7; the table's D gene call, TRBD2, was not cross checked with the DNA. TRBV12-1 is classified as a pseudogene. The CDR3 is 16 residues long. The CDR3 reads CASSSPGGRVLNEQYF. The CDR3 DNA reads as TGTGCCAGCAGCTCCCCCGGGGGTAGGGTCCTTAACGAGCAGTACTTC.

The chain has TRBV10-3 and TRBJ2-7; 11 bases map to TRBD2. The CDR3 consists of 18 residues. Germline values: CDR1 ENHRY, CDR2 SYGVKD. The junction had 14 bases not matched to a gene; V was cut back by 7 bases and J by 0 bases. The CDR3 sequence is CAIMGAGTSGFSSYEQYF. CDR3 bases: TGTGCCATCATGGGAGCCGGGACTAGCGGTTTCAGCTCCTACGAGCAGTACTTC.

This sequence joins TRBV28 and TRBJ2-7, with 8 nucleotides matching TRBD1. The germline V gene has CDR1 MDHEN and CDR2 SYDVKM. After removal of 6 bases from V and 2 bases from J, the junction contained 6 bases not matched to a gene. The CDR3 is made up of 14 amino acids. For the CDR3, the DNA is TGTGCCAGCAGGGGTGCAGGGGGCGCCTACGAGCAGTACTTC. This gives the protein CASRGAGGAYEQYF. Complete variable domain (other parts from reference TRBV28 and TRBJ2-7): DVKVTQSSRYLVKRTGEKVFLECVQDMDHENMFWYRQDPGLGLRLIYFSYDVKMKEKGDIPEGYSVSREKKERFSLILESASTNQTSMYLCASRGAGGAYEQYFGPGTRLTVT.

V and J are TRBV19 and TRBJ2-7, with TRBD1 identical over 7 bases. The CDR3 spans 17 residues. The germline CDR1 and CDR2 sequences are LNHDA and SQIVND (reference sequence). After removal of 1 base from V and 3 bases from J, the junction contained 12 bases not matched to a gene. CDR3 residues: CASSIASIRDRVYEQYF. CDR3 DNA: TGTGCCAGTAGTATAGCCTCAATCCGGGACAGAGTCTACGAGCAGTACTTC.